The T cell receptor (beta chain) under discussion was sequenced for a study of OX40 agonist ivuxolimab in advanced cancers. Here immunoSEQ multiplex PCR was the method, and the copy in TCRdb shows in-frame clones only, minus some. The data hold 77,000 or so clones, with roughly 93% observed a single time. V gave up 6 bases and J gave up 4 bases; unmatched junction bases: 3. The CDR3 contains 15 residues. Germline loops: CDR1 SNHLY, CDR2 FYNNEI. Sequenced material: CD4+ or CD8+ T cells sorted from blood, taken in a trial of the OX40 agonist ivuxolimab. The gene calls are TRBV2 and TRBJ2-3, with 14 nucleotides matching TRBD2. This sequence originates from an adult with an advanced solid tumor such as melanoma, head and neck, liver or kidney cancer. CDR3 protein: CASSPGLAGADTQYF. The CDR3 DNA is TGTGCCAGCAGCCCGGGACTAGCGGGAGCAGATACGCAGTATTTT.